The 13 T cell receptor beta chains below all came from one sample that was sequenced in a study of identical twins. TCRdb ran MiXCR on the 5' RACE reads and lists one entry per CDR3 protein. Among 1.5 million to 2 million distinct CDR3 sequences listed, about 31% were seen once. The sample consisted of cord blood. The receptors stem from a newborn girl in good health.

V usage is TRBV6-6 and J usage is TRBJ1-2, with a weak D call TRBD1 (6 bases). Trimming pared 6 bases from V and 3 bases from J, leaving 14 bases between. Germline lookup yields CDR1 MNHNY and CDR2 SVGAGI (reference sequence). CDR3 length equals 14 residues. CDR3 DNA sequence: TGTGCCAGCAGACCCTCGGACAGAGACTATGGCTACACCTTC. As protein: CASRPSDRDYGYTF.

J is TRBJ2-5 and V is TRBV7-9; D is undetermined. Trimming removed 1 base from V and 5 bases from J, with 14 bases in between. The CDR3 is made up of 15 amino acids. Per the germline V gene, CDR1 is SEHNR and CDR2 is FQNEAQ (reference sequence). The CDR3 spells CASSLDDLQGETQYF. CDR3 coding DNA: TGTGCCAGCAGCTTAGACGACTTGCAAGGGGAGACCCAGTACTTC.

The CDR3 spells CASSSPSGGAREQYF. In DNA, the CDR3 is TGCGCCAGCAGCTCCCCTAGCGGGGGGGCCCGGGAGCAGTACTTC. The chain couples TRBV5-1 to TRBJ2-7; 12 nucleotides agree with TRBD2. Germline V CDR1 and CDR2: SGHRS, YFSETQ. V lost 3 bases and J lost 7; bases outside the gene matches: 8. This CDR3 region has 15 residues.

In DNA form, the CDR3 reads TGTGCCAGCAGTCCCGGACAGGGGGCTCTACAAGAGACCCAGTACTTC. This encodes CASSPGQGALQETQYF. This chain uses TRBV6-5 with TRBJ2-5; TRBD1 matches 11 bases. The junction had 7 bases not matched to a gene; V was cut back by 5 bases and J by 2 bases. Per the germline V gene, CDR1 is MNHEY and CDR2 is SVGAGI. CDR3 length: 16 residues.

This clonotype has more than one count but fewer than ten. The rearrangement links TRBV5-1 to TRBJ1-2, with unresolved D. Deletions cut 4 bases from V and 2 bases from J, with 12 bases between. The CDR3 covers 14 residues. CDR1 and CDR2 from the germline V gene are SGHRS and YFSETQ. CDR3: CASSPQQANYGYTF. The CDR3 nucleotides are TGCGCCAGCAGCCCTCAGCAGGCGAACTATGGCTACACCTTC.

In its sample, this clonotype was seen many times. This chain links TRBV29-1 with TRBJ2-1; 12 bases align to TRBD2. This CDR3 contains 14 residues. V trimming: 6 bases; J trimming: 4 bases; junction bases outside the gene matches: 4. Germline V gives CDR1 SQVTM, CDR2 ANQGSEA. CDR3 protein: CSVAGLAGYNEQFF. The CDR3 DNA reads TGCAGCGTCGCCGGACTAGCGGGGTACAATGAGCAGTTCTTC.

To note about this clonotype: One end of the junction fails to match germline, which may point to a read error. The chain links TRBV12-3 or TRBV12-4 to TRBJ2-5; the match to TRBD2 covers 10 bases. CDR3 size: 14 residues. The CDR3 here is CAGSLAGGQETQYF. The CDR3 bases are TGTGCCGGCAGTTTAGCGGGGGGCCAAGAGACCCAGTACTTC.

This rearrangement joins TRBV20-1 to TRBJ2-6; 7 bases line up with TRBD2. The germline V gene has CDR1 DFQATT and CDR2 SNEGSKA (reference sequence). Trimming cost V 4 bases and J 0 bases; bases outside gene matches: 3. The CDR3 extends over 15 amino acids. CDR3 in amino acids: CSATTSLSGANVLTF. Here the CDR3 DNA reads TGCAGTGCTACGACTAGCCTCTCTGGGGCCAACGTCCTGACTTTC.

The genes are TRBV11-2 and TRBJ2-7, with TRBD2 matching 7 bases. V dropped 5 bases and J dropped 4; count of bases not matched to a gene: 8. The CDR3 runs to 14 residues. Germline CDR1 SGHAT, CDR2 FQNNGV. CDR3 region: CASSAVNSGYEQYF. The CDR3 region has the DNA TGTGCCAGCAGCGCCGTTAATAGCGGGTACGAGCAGTACTTC.

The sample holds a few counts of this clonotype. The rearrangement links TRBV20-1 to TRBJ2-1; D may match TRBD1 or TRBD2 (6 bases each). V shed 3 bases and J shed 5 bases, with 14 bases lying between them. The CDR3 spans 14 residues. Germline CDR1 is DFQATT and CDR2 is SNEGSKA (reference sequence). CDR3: CSASRGTRDNEQFF. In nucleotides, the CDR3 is TGCAGTGCTAGTAGGGGGACTCGGGACAATGAGCAGTTCTTC.

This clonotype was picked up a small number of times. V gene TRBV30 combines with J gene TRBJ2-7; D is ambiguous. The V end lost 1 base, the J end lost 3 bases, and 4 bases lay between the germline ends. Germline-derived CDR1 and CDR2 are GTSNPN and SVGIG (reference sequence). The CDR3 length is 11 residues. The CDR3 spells CAWSARYEQYF. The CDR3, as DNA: TGTGCCTGGAGTGCCCGCTACGAGCAGTACTTC.

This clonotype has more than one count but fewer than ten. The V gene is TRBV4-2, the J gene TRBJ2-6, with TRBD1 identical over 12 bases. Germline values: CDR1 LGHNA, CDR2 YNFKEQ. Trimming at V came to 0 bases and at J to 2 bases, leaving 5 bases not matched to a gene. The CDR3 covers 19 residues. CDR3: CASSQDFGTGGPGANVLTF. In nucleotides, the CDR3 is TGTGCCAGCAGCCAAGATTTTGGGACAGGGGGCCCTGGGGCCAACGTCCTGACTTTC.

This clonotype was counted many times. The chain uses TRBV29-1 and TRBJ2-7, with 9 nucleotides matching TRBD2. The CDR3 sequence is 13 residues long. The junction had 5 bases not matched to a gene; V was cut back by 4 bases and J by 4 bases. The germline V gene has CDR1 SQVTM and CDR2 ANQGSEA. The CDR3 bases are TGCAGCGTTGTTTCTACTAGCGGGTACGAGCAGTACTTC. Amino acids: CSVVSTSGYEQYF.